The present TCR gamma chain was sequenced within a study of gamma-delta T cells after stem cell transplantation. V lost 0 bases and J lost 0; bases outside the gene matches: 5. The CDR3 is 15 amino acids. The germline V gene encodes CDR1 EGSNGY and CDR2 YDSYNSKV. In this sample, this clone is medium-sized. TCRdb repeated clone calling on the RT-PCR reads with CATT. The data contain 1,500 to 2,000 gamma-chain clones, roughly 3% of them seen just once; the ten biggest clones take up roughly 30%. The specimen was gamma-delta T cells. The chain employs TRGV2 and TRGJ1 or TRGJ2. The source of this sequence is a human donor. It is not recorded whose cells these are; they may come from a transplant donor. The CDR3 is CATWDGPGNYYKKLF. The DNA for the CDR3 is TGTGCCACCTGGGACGGGCCTGGGAATTATTATAAGAAACTCTTT.